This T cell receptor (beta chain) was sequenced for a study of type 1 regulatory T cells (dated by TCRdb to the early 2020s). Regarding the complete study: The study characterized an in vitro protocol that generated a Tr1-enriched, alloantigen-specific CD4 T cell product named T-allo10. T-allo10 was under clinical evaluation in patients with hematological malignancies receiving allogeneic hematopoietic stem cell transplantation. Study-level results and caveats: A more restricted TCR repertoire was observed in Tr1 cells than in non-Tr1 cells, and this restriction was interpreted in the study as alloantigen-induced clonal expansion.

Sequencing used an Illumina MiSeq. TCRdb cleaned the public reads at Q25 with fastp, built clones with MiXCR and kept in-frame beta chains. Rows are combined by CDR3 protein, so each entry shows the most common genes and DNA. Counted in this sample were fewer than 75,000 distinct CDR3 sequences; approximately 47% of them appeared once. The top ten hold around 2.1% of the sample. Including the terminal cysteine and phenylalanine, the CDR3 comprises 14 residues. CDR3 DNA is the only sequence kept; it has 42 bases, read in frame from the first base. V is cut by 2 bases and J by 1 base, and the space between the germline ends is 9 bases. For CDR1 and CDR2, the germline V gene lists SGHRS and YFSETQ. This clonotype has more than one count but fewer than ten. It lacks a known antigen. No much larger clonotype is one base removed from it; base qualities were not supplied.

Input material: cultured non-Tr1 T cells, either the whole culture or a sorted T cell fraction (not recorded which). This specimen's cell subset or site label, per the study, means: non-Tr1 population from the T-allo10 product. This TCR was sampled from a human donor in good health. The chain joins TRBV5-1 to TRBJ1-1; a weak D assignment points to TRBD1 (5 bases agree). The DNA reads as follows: TGCGCCAGCAGCTTCGGGGGTAGGAACACTGAAGCTTTCTTT. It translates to CASSFGGRNTEAFF.